A selection of T cell receptor beta chains follows, all from one sample in a study of PD-L1 blockade in urothelial cancer. Generated by immunoSEQ multiplex PCR, the TCRdb table keeps only in-frame clones and is missing some. The sample contains 100,000 or so clones, approximately 90% of which appear only once. The specimen comprised PBMCs, sampled around atezolizumab (anti-PD-L1) treatment. The receptors originated from a woman older than 75 with urothelial cancer. Each CDR3 is given with its conserved first and last residue. The D gene is left open where the match is weak. For some rows the clone size is stated as once, few or many, or as a class when expanded; others skip it.

d_call	j_call	v_call	clone_size	cdr3_aa	cdr3_nt
NA	TRBJ2-1	TRBV7-3	NA	CASSPIGGPYNEQFF	TGTGCCAGCAGCCCCATAGGCGGCCCCTACAATGAGCAGTTCTTC
TRBD1	TRBJ1-3	TRBV19	NA	CASSPTLGQGRKGNTIYF	TGTGCCAGTAGTCCGACCCTCGGACAGGGTCGTAAGGGAAACACCATATATTTT
TRBD2	TRBJ2-7	TRBV5-1	NA	CASSLVGLAGDEQYF	TGCGCCAGCAGCTTGGTTGGACTAGCGGGAGACGAGCAGTACTTC
TRBD2	TRBJ2-3	TRBV28	NA	CASSYHRASGRRADTQYF	TGTGCCAGCAGCTACCACAGGGCTAGCGGGAGGAGAGCAGATACGCAGTATTTT
TRBD1	TRBJ1-5	TRBV5-6	few	CASSLGDSPQPQHF	TGTGCCAGCAGCTTGGGGGACAGCCCACAGCCCCAGCATTTT
NA	TRBJ2-5	TRBV7-7	NA	CASSLVPVGETQYF	TGTGCCAGCAGCTTAGTTCCAGTTGGCGAGACCCAGTACTTC
TRBD1	TRBJ1-2	TRBV19	NA	CASSIRGVQYGYTF	TGTGCCAGTAGTATCAGGGGGGTACAATACGGCTACACCTTC
NA	TRBJ2-5	TRBV15	once	CATSSRQGGQETQYF	TGTGCCACCAGCTCTCGACAGGGAGGCCAAGAGACCCAGTACTTC
TRBD1	TRBJ1-4	TRBV2	NA	CASSERRGPGELFF	TGTGCCAGCAGTGAACGCAGGGGGCCCGGCGAACTGTTTTTT
NA	TRBJ2-1	TRBV7-9	NA	CASSLGGGGYNEQFF	TGTGCCAGCAGCTTAGGGGGAGGAGGATACAATGAGCAGTTCTTC
TRBD1	TRBJ1-2	TRBV19	NA	CASSRGQVNGYTF	TGTGCCAGTAGTAGGGGACAGGTTAATGGCTACACCTTC
TRBD2	TRBJ2-1	TRBV6-4	once	CASIERERDEQFF	TGTGCCAGCATCGAGCGGGAGCGCGATGAGCAGTTCTTC
NA	TRBJ2-2	TRBV6-1	NA	CASSEFRGSSTGELFF	TGTGCCAGCAGTGAGTTTCGCGGGTCTAGCACCGGGGAGCTGTTTTTT
NA	TRBJ1-2	TRBV18	NA	CASSPVQGDYGYTF	TGTGCCAGCTCACCGGTACAGGGAGACTATGGCTACACCTTC
NA	TRBJ1-1	TRBV10-3	NA	CAISESGEAFF	TGTGCCATCAGTGAGTCGGGCGAAGCTTTCTTT
NA	TRBJ2-4	TRBV5-4	NA	CASSGGSLKNIQYF	TGTGCCAGCAGCGGGGGCAGCTTAAAAAACATTCAGTACTTC
NA	TRBJ2-2	TRBV28	NA	CASRPPGITGELFF	TGTGCCAGCAGGCCCCCGGGGATCACCGGGGAGCTGTTTTTT
TRBD2	TRBJ2-7	TRBV7-8	NA	CASILGGLAGAGEQYF	TGTGCCAGCATCCTGGGAGGACTAGCGGGAGCGGGCGAGCAGTACTTC
NA	TRBJ2-3	TRBV19	NA	CASASGTSTDTQYF	TGTGCCAGTGCCTCCGGGACTAGCACAGATACGCAGTATTTT
NA	TRBJ1-1	TRBV4-2	once	CASSQDGGWSEAFF	TGTGCCAGCAGCCAAGACGGGGGATGGTCTGAAGCTTTCTTT
TRBD1	TRBJ2-7	TRBV19	NA	CASSIRTGSFYEQYF	TGTGCCAGTAGCATTCGGACAGGGTCTTTCTACGAGCAGTACTTC
NA	TRBJ2-5	TRBV14	NA	CASSQDAAPQETQYF	TGTGCCAGCAGCCAAGATGCGGCGCCTCAAGAGACCCAGTACTTC
NA	TRBJ1-4	TRBV21-1	NA	CASSPRSRVVRVKLFF	TGTGCCAGCAGCCCCCGTTCGAGGGTGGTCCGCGTAAAACTGTTTTTT
TRBD1	TRBJ1-5	TRBV7-2	NA	CASSPGQGWSNQPQHF	TGTGCCAGCAGCCCGGGACAGGGTTGGAGCAATCAGCCCCAGCATTTT
NA	TRBJ2-2	TRBV30	NA	CAWSVVLATGELFF	TGTGCCTGGAGTGTAGTCCTAGCAACCGGGGAGCTGTTTTTT
NA	TRBJ2-7	TRBV6-1	NA	CASSGGVVYEQYF	TGTGCCTCGTCGGGGGGCGTAGTCTACGAGCAGTACTTC
NA	TRBJ1-3	TRBV2	NA	CASSGGGNTIYF	TGTGCCAGCAGCGGCGGGGGAAACACCATATATTTT
TRBD1	TRBJ2-1	TRBV12-5	once	CASGIRDRGINEQFF	TGTGCTAGTGGGATCCGGGACAGGGGTATCAATGAGCAGTTCTTC
TRBD1	TRBJ2-5	TRBV5-4	NA	CASSFQGAETQYF	TGTGCCAGCAGCTTCCAGGGGGCTGAGACCCAGTACTTC
NA	TRBJ1-2	TRBV7-9	NA	CASSLGGGYGYTF	TGTGCCAGCAGCTTAGGGGGGGGCTATGGCTACACCTTC
NA	TRBJ1-1	TRBV28	NA	CASREGGTEAFF	TGTGCCAGCAGGGAAGGGGGCACTGAAGCTTTCTTT
TRBD1	TRBJ2-2	TRBV4-2	few	CASSHGTGGNTGELFF	TGTGCCAGCAGCCATGGGACAGGGGGGAACACCGGGGAGCTGTTTTTT
TRBD2	TRBJ2-1	TRBV2	NA	CASSEGLGSGSPRDEQFF	TGTGCCAGCAGTGAGGGTCTAGGTAGCGGGAGCCCCAGGGATGAGCAGTTCTTC
NA	TRBJ1-3	TRBV5-8	NA	CASSLLQGRDTIYF	TGTGCCAGCAGCCTCTTGCAGGGGCGAGACACCATATATTTT
TRBD2	TRBJ2-1	TRBV7-7	NA	CASSPGLALNEQFF	TGTGCCAGCAGCCCCGGACTAGCGCTAAATGAGCAGTTCTTC
NA	TRBJ2-1	TRBV19	NA	CASSSTGKPGNEQFF	TGTGCCAGTAGTTCGACGGGGAAACCGGGCAATGAGCAGTTCTTC
NA	TRBJ1-5	TRBV2	NA	CASRRTAGNQPQHF	TGTGCCAGCCGAAGGACTGCCGGCAATCAGCCCCAGCATTTT
TRBD1	TRBJ2-7	TRBV30	NA	CAATGGSYEQYF	TGTGCCGCTACAGGGGGCTCCTACGAGCAGTACTTC
NA	TRBJ1-4	TRBV18	NA	CASSPPLLTATNEKLFF	TGTGCCAGCTCACCACCGCTATTGACAGCAACTAATGAAAAACTGTTTTTT
NA	TRBJ1-2	TRBV5-6	NA	CASSLVKPNYGYTF	TGTGCCAGCAGCTTGGTCAAGCCTAACTATGGCTACACCTTC
TRBD1	TRBJ1-1	TRBV2	NA	CASSLEHGQGGTEAFF	TGTGCCAGCAGCCTCGAACACGGACAGGGGGGGACTGAAGCTTTCTTT
TRBD2	TRBJ2-1	TRBV27	NA	CASSDPLAGIIGELFF	TGTGCCAGCAGTGACCCACTAGCGGGAATTATAGGGGAGCTGTTCTTC
NA	TRBJ2-7	TRBV7-2	NA	CASSLGGTPLEQYF	TGTGCCAGCAGCTTAGGCGGGACCCCCCTCGAGCAGTACTTC
TRBD1	TRBJ2-7	TRBV9	NA	CASSERDSSPHYEQYF	TGTGCCAGCAGCGAGAGGGACAGTTCACCCCACTACGAGCAGTACTTC
TRBD1	TRBJ1-2	TRBV11-2	NA	CASSSDRGGGYTF	TGTGCCAGCAGCTCGGACAGGGGAGGAGGCTACACCTTC
TRBD2	TRBJ2-1	TRBV15	NA	CATSRDRASGRDEQFF	TGTGCCACCAGCAGAGATCGGGCTAGCGGGAGGGATGAGCAGTTCTTC
NA	TRBJ2-3	TRBV4-2	NA	CASSREAGQLNTDTQYF	TGTGCCAGCAGCCGAGAGGCGGGACAGTTAAACACAGATACGCAGTATTTT
TRBD1	TRBJ2-7	TRBV27	NA	CASSSPGTGTYEQYF	TGTGCCAGCAGTTCCCCCGGGACAGGGACCTACGAGCAGTACTTC
TRBD2	TRBJ2-5	TRBV7-3	NA	CASSLTGTSGRASETQYF	TGTGCCAGCAGCTTAACGGGGACTAGCGGGAGGGCATCAGAGACCCAGTACTTC
TRBD2	TRBJ2-3	TRBV30	NA	CAWKAGGSDTQYF	TGTGCCTGGAAGGCGGGGGGCTCAGATACGCAGTATTTT
TRBD1	TRBJ1-1	TRBV18	NA	CASSPDRLNTEAFF	TGTGCCAGCTCACCGGACAGGCTGAACACTGAAGCTTTCTTT
TRBD2	TRBJ2-6	TRBV5-1	NA	CASSPRLAGSSGANVLTF	TGCGCCAGCAGTCCTAGACTAGCGGGATCTTCTGGGGCCAACGTCCTGACTTTC
TRBD1	TRBJ1-5	TRBV15	NA	CATSRHQGQLSNQPQHF	TGTGCCACCAGCAGGCACCAGGGACAGTTAAGCAATCAGCCCCAGCATTTT
TRBD1	TRBJ2-7	TRBV18	once	CASSSQGANGYEQYF	TGTGCCAGCTCATCACAGGGGGCGAATGGCTACGAGCAGTACTTC
NA	TRBJ2-7	TRBV7-2	NA	CASSTISRSYEQYF	TGTGCCAGCAGCACTATTAGCCGGAGTTACGAGCAGTACTTC
NA	TRBJ2-5	TRBV18	NA	CASSPEVFGVGTQYF	TGTGCCAGCTCACCAGAGGTTTTCGGAGTAGGGACCCAGTACTTC
NA	TRBJ1-3	TRBV9	NA	CASSPGSGNTIYF	TGTGCCAGCAGCCCGGGCTCTGGAAACACCATATATTTT
NA	TRBJ2-7	TRBV6-6	NA	CATGGLSSYEQYF	TGTGCCACCGGCGGGTTAAGCTCCTACGAGCAGTACTTC
TRBD2	TRBJ2-1	TRBV27	NA	CASSFSRGRSFF	TGTGCCAGCAGTTTCTCGCGCGGGAGGTCATTCTTC
NA	TRBJ2-2	TRBV28	NA	CASSLASNTGELFF	TGTGCCAGCAGTTTGGCTTCGAACACCGGGGAGCTGTTTTTT